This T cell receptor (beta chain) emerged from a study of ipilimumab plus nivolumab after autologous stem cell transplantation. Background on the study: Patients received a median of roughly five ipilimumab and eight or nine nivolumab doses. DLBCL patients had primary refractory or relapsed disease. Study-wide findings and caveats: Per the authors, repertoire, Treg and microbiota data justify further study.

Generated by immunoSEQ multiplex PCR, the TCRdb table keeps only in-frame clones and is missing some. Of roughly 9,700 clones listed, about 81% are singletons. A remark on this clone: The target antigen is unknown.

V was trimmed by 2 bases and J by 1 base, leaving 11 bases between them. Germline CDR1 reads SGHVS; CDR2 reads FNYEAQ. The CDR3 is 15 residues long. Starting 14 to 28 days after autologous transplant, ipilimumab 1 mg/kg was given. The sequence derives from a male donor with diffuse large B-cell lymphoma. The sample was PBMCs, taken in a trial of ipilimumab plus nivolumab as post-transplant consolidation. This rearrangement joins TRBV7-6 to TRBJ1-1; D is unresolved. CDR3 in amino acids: CASSLFLSENTEAFF. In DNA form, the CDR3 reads TGTGCCAGCAGCTTATTTCTCTCTGAGAACACTGAAGCTTTCTTT. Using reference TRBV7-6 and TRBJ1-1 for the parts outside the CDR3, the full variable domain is GAGVSQSPRYKVTKRGQDVALRCDPISGHVSLYWYRQALGQGPEFLTYFNYEAQQDKSGLPNDRFSAERPEGSISTLTIQRTEQRDSAMYRCASSLFLSENTEAFFGQGTRLTVV.